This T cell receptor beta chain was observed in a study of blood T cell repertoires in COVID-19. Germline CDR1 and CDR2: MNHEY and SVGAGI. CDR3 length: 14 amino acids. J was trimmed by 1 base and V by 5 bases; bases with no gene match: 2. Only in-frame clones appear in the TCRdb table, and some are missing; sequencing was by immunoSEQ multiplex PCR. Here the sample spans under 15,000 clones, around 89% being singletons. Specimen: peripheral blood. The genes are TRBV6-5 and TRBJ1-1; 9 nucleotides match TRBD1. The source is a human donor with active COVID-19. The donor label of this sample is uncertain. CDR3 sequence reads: CASSRDRANTEAFF. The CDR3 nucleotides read TGTGCCAGCAGTCGGGACAGGGCGAACACTGAAGCTTTCTTT.